Each of the 31 T cell receptor beta chains below was sequenced from the same sample in a study of Tregs in tolerant kidney transplant recipients (dated by TCRdb to about 2019). The receptor library was made with the immunoSEQ multiplex PCR assay. Not all clones reach the TCRdb copy of this immuneACCESS table, which keeps in-frame sequences only. Checked studies attribute under half of the gap to unresolved V genes and leave the rest unexplained. This sample is represented by 110,000 or so clones; around 91% of them were singletons. Of the sample, roughly 0.61% falls within the top ten clones. Specimen: CD4+ T cells from blood. The source of these receptors is a human donor in good health.

The chain has TRBV11-3 and TRBJ2-1, with 11 bases aligning to TRBD2. V shed 3 bases and J 4 bases; nucleotides not matched to a gene: 5. CDR1 and CDR2 (germline): SGHNT, YENEEA. CDR3 length: 16 residues. The CDR3 DNA sequence: TGTGCCAGCAGCTTCGTCTCTAGCGGGAGGTACAATGAGCAGTTCTTC. Its protein is CASSFVSSGRYNEQFF.

This chain uses TRBV7-2 with TRBJ2-7, with D perhaps TRBD1 (5 bases). CDR1 is SGHTA, CDR2 FQGNSA, per germline. This CDR3 spans 13 amino acids. V was pared by 5 bases and J by 0 bases, with 8 bases between. CDR3 nucleotide sequence: TGTGCCAGCAGCCCTGGGGCCTCCTACGAGCAGTACTTC. Translated: CASSPGASYEQYF.

Only one count was recorded for this clone. The chain couples TRBV5-1 to TRBJ1-5; D remains ambiguous. The CDR3 has 14 residues. Trimming left V 4 bases short and J 2 bases short, with 10 bases between. Germline V CDR1 and CDR2: SGHRS, YFSETQ. CDR3 coding DNA: TGCGCCAGCAGCCCTGTCGAAGGCAATCAGCCCCAGCATTTT. Amino acids: CASSPVEGNQPQHF.

The rearrangement joins TRBV6-6 to TRBJ2-7; D is uncertain. Germline assignment: CDR1 MNHNY and CDR2 SVGAGI (reference sequence). V was clipped by 0 bases and J by 3 bases, with 3 bases between them. There are 12 residues in the CDR3. The CDR3 sequence is CASSYSDYEQYF. CDR3 DNA sequence: TGTGCCAGCAGTTACTCGGACTACGAGCAGTACTTC.

The chain uses TRBV16 and TRBJ2-2, with 7 bases matching TRBD2. The CDR3 extends over 14 amino acids. Germline V CDR1 and CDR2: KGHSY, FQNENV. Trimming at V came to 2 bases and at J to 6 bases, leaving 3 bases not matched to a gene. The CDR3 DNA sequence: TGTGCCAGCAGCCAAGTGACTAGCTCCGGGGAGCTGTTTTTT. Translated, it gives CASSQVTSSGELFF.

The gene calls are TRBV5-1 and TRBJ2-1; maybe TRBD1 (5 bases). Trimming removed 5 bases from V and 2 bases from J, with 8 bases in between. Germline values: CDR1 SGHRS, CDR2 YFSETQ. The CDR3 runs to 13 residues. CDR3: CASSRQPYNEQFF. For the CDR3, the DNA is TGCGCCAGCAGTCGACAGCCCTACAATGAGCAGTTCTTC. The complete variable domain, with remaining parts taken from reference TRBV5-1 and TRBJ2-1, reads KAGVTQTPRYLIKTRGQQVTLSCSPISGHRSVSWYQQTPGQGLQFLFEYFSETQRNKGNFPGRFSGRQFSNSRSEMNVSTLELGDSALYLCASSRQPYNEQFFGPGTRLTVL.

The rearrangement links TRBV11-2 to TRBJ2-1; D unresolved. Looked up from germline, CDR1 is SGHAT and CDR2 is FQNNGV. With 5 bases removed from V and 5 bases from J, the gap between germline ends came to 13 bases. The CDR3 is 14 residues long. The CDR3 nucleotides read TGTGCCAGCAGCCGACCCTTCTACGACAATGAGCAGTTCTTC. Encoded protein: CASSRPFYDNEQFF. The full variable domain, in which reference TRBV11-2 and TRBJ2-1 provide the parts outside the CDR3, is EAGVAQSPRYKIIEKRQSVAFWCNPISGHATLYWYQQILGQGPKLLIQFQNNGVVDDSQLPKDRFSAERLKGVDSTLKIQPAKLEDSAVYLCASSRPFYDNEQFFGPGTRLTVL.

The chain links TRBV19 to TRBJ2-5; tentative D call: TRBD1 (6 bases). Germline V CDR1 and CDR2: LNHDA, SQIVND (reference sequence). CDR3 length: 15 residues. The V end lost 5 bases, the J end lost 2 bases, and 15 bases lay between the germline ends. The CDR3 loop reads CASSPRAGAQETQYF. The CDR3 nucleotides read TGTGCCAGTAGTCCTCGGGCAGGGGCTCAAGAGACCCAGTACTTC.

The chain joins TRBV18 to TRBJ1-3; D unclear. The CDR3 is made up of 15 amino acids. Trimming removed 3 bases from V and 0 bases from J, with 9 bases in between. From germline, CDR1 is KGHSH and CDR2 LQKENI. CDR3 in amino acids: CASSPDYFSGNTIYF. The CDR3 bases are TGTGCCAGCTCACCGGACTACTTCTCTGGAAACACCATATATTTT.

The chain's CDR3 is CASSFQAASSGYTF. DNA for the CDR3: TGCGCCAGCAGCTTTCAGGCTGCGAGTAGTGGCTACACCTTC. The chain couples TRBV5-1 to TRBJ1-2; no reliable D call. The CDR3 runs 14 residues. The V gene's germline CDR1 is SGHRS and CDR2 YFSETQ. The V end lost 2 bases, the J end lost 7 bases, and 15 bases lay between the germline ends.

The chain has TRBV11-2 and TRBJ1-4; 8 bases agree with TRBD1. The trim removed 5 bases at V and 4 bases at J, leaving 6 bases unmatched. The CDR3 is 15 amino acids. Germline V CDR1 and CDR2: SGHAT, FQNNGV. CDR3 DNA: TGTGCCAGCAGCCCGGACAGGGTGGGTAATGAAAAACTGTTTTTT. It specifies CASSPDRVGNEKLFF.

The rearrangement uses TRBV5-1 and TRBJ2-1; 7 bases agree with TRBD1. J lost 2 bases, V lost 5 bases, and 13 bases had no gene match. From germline, CDR1 is SGHRS and CDR2 YFSETQ. The length of the CDR3 is 17 residues. Written as DNA, the CDR3 is TGCGCCAGCAGGGAGCCAGGGGGTAGGTCTGCCTACAATGAGCAGTTCTTC. As protein: CASREPGGRSAYNEQFF.

This clone was counted a few times. The chain joins TRBV10-3 to TRBJ2-3; 11 nucleotides agree with TRBD1. Germline V CDR1 and CDR2: ENHRY, SYGVKD. This CDR3 has 16 amino acids. The J segment lost 5 bases and the V segment lost 2 bases, leaving 6 bases of the junction unmatched. The chain's CDR3 is CAISEGSGQGEDTQYF. Written as DNA, the CDR3 is TGTGCCATCAGTGAGGGGTCGGGACAGGGGGAAGATACGCAGTATTTT.

The chain has TRBV29-1 and TRBJ1-4; 7 bases fit TRBD1. The V segment lost 7 bases and the J segment 6 bases; nucleotides outside the gene matches: 8. CDR3 size: 13 residues. CDR1 SQVTM and CDR2 ANQGSEA come from the germline V gene. CDR3 residues: CSGQTGWDEKLFF. The CDR3 DNA is TGCAGCGGCCAGACAGGGTGGGATGAAAAACTGTTTTTT.

This chain's CDR3 is CASSLVQGARTEAFF. DNA for the CDR3: TGCGCCAGCAGCTTGGTACAGGGGGCGCGAACTGAAGCTTTCTTT. The rearrangement links TRBV5-1 to TRBJ1-1; 9 positions match TRBD1. The germline V gene has CDR1 SGHRS and CDR2 YFSETQ. J was trimmed by 5 bases and V by 0 bases; bases with no gene match: 5. CDR3 size: 15 residues.

V and J are TRBV14 and TRBJ2-1; tentatively, D is TRBD2 (6 bases). This CDR3 comprises 14 residues. The germline CDR1 and CDR2 sequences are SGHDN and FVKESK. Trimming shortened V by 2 bases and J by 5 bases, and 10 bases separated the two germline ends. In DNA form, the CDR3 reads TGTGCCAGCAGCCAAACACTAGCTCACAATGAGCAGTTCTTC. It codes for CASSQTLAHNEQFF.

V gene TRBV21-1 combines with J gene TRBJ2-4; TRBD2 is the table's D call and was not checked against the DNA. TRBV21-1 is shown as a pseudogene. CDR3 length equals 16 residues. CDR3 residues: CASSRLDYRAKNIQYF. For the CDR3, the DNA is TGTGCCAGCAGCAGACTCGACTATCGAGCCAAAAACATTCAGTACTTC.

This clone was recorded once. J is TRBJ2-4 and V is TRBV15; 8 bases map to TRBD2. This CDR3 comprises 18 residues. Unmatched junction bases numbered 13, after V lost 1 base and J lost 5 bases. Germline V gives CDR1 LNHNV, CDR2 YYDKDF (reference sequence). As DNA, the CDR3 is TGTGCCACCAGCAGAGGGGGACTAGTATTACTCCGAGAAAACATTCAGTACTTC. It translates to CATSRGGLVLLRENIQYF.

This chain links TRBV18 with TRBJ2-1, with TRBD2 matching over 10 bases. Germline CDR1 is KGHSH and CDR2 is LQKENI. The V gene end was trimmed by 1 base and the J gene end by 7 bases; junction bases not matched to a gene: 4. The CDR3 spans 15 residues. In DNA form, the CDR3 reads TGTGCCAGCTCACCACTAGCGGGAGGTGAAAATGAGCAGTTCTTC. The encoded protein is CASSPLAGGENEQFF. Together with reference TRBV18 and TRBJ2-1, the CDR3 gives the full variable domain: NAGVMQNPRHLVRRRGQEARLRCSPMKGHSHVYWYRQLPEEGLKFMVYLQKENIIDESGMPKERFSAEFPKEGPSILRIQQVVRGDSAAYFCASSPLAGGENEQFFGPGTRLTVL.

The CDR3 DNA sequence: TGCGCCAGCAGCCAGGGTTCACAGGGCCCGGGGGCCAAAAACATTCAGTACTTC. Protein sequence: CASSQGSQGPGAKNIQYF. The V and J genes are TRBV4-1 and TRBJ2-4, with a tentative D call TRBD1 (6 bases). Germline values: CDR1 MGHRA, CDR2 YSYEKL. The CDR3 extends over 18 amino acids. Trimming removed 3 bases from V and 1 base from J, with 19 bases in between.

V is TRBV18 and J is TRBJ2-7, with D possibly matching TRBD2 (6 bases). The CDR3 is 15 amino acids. Germline CDR1 and CDR2: KGHSH and LQKENI. Trimming removed 3 bases from V and 0 bases from J, with 12 bases in between. The CDR3 region has the DNA TGTGCCAGCTCACCCGCTAGCGCAAGCTCCTACGAGCAGTACTTC. Translated, it gives CASSPASASSYEQYF. Full variable domain (rest looked up from reference TRBV18 and TRBJ2-7): NAGVMQNPRHLVRRRGQEARLRCSPMKGHSHVYWYRQLPEEGLKFMVYLQKENIIDESGMPKERFSAEFPKEGPSILRIQQVVRGDSAAYFCASSPASASSYEQYFGPGTRLTVT.

V and J are TRBV30 and TRBJ2-5; 11 bases fit TRBD2. The CDR3 has 14 residues. V lost 4 bases, J lost 5 bases, and 6 bases stayed unmatched. Germline values: CDR1 GTSNPN, CDR2 SVGIG (reference sequence). The CDR3 DNA reads TGTGCCTGGAACCTAGCGGGAGGAGGGGAGACCCAGTACTTC. Translating it yields CAWNLAGGGETQYF.

The CDR3 nucleotides read TGTGCCAGCAGCTTAGTGGCGGTCAGGGCGAGCGCTGAAGCTTTCTTT. Amino acids: CASSLVAVRASAEAFF. The V gene is TRBV7-2, the J gene TRBJ1-1, with D possibly matching TRBD1 (5 bases). Between the trimmed V and J ends, which lost 1 base and 6 bases, there was a span of 18 bases. Germline V gives CDR1 SGHTA, CDR2 FQGNSA. The CDR3 loop spans 16 amino acids. Variable domain in full (rest from reference TRBV7-2 and TRBJ1-1): GAGVSQSPSNKVTEKGKDVELRCDPISGHTALYWYRQSLGQGLEFLIYFQGNSAPDKSGLPSDRFSAERTGGSVSTLTIQRTQQEDSAVYLCASSLVAVRASAEAFFGQGTRLTVV.

This clone was seen just once. The chain joins TRBV6-1 to TRBJ2-7, with 10 bases fitting TRBD1. This CDR3 comprises 14 residues. From germline, CDR1 is MNHNS and CDR2 SASEGT. J lost 2 bases, V lost 5 bases, and 3 bases had no gene match. In DNA form, the CDR3 reads TGTGCCAGCAGTCACGACAGGGGGCCCTACGAGCAGTACTTC. Its protein product is CASSHDRGPYEQYF.

The genes are TRBV7-2 and TRBJ1-6; a possible D gene is TRBD1 (5 bases). Trimming took 7 bases from V and 14 from J, leaving 15 bases between them. The CDR3 loop spans 12 amino acids. Germline lookup yields CDR1 SGHTA and CDR2 FQGNSA. Here the CDR3 reads CASTQVGVTLHF. The CDR3 coding sequence is TGTGCCAGCACCCAAGTGGGGGTAACCCTCCACTTT.

V is TRBV5-1 and J is TRBJ2-7; TRBD2 agrees at 7 bases. Germline V gene data show CDR1 as SGHRS and CDR2 as YFSETQ. Trimming at V came to 1 base and at J to 1 base, leaving 2 bases not matched to a gene. The CDR3 loop spans 14 amino acids. CDR3: CASSLSGASYEQYF. Written as DNA, the CDR3 is TGCGCCAGCAGCTTGAGCGGGGCTTCCTACGAGCAGTACTTC.

The J gene is TRBJ1-2, the V gene TRBV19; D is undetermined. CDR1 LNHDA and CDR2 SQIVND come from the germline V gene (reference sequence). V shed 4 bases and J shed 2 bases, with 8 bases lying between them. There are 13 residues in the CDR3. CDR3 coding DNA: TGTGCCAGTAGTACCGGGTTAAACTATGGCTACACCTTC. This encodes CASSTGLNYGYTF.

V usage is TRBV10-3 and J usage is TRBJ1-2, with D possibly matching TRBD1 (5 bases). Trimming removed 7 bases from V and 0 bases from J, with 9 bases in between. The CDR3 is made up of 13 amino acids. The V gene's germline CDR1 is ENHRY and CDR2 SYGVKD. The DNA of the CDR3 is TGTGCCATCAACACACAGGCTAACTATGGCTACACCTTC. The encoded protein is CAINTQANYGYTF.

This chain connects TRBV7-6 to TRBJ2-7; D perhaps matches TRBD2 (5 bases). Trimming removed 9 bases at V and 6 bases at J, with 12 bases between. This CDR3 is 11 amino acids long. Germline CDR1 SGHVS, CDR2 FNYEAQ. The CDR3 reads CASGVRGEQYF. CDR3 in DNA: TGTGCCAGTGGGGTTCGGGGCGAGCAGTACTTC. Looking up the rest from reference TRBV7-6 and TRBJ2-7 gives the full variable domain: GAGVSQSPRYKVTKRGQDVALRCDPISGHVSLYWYRQALGQGPEFLTYFNYEAQQDKSGLPNDRFSAERPEGSISTLTIQRTEQRDSAMYRCASGVRGEQYFGPGTRLTVT.

The chain links TRBV19 to TRBJ2-5; 7 nucleotides agree with TRBD1. The CDR3 has 13 residues. Germline V gene sequence: CDR1 LNHDA, CDR2 SQIVND (reference sequence). Germline trimming cut 7 bases from V and 4 bases from J; bases unmatched to any gene: 6. For the CDR3, the DNA is TGTGCCAGTAAGGACAGGTACCTAGAGACCCAGTACTTC. It is translated as CASKDRYLETQYF.

This clone was picked up one time. The V and J genes are TRBV6-1 and TRBJ1-5; D is unresolved. Per germline, CDR1 MNHNS and CDR2 SASEGT. The V gene lost 6 bases and the J gene lost 0 bases, with 6 bases spanning the gap. CDR3 length: 13 amino acids. The CDR3 nucleotides read TGTGCCAGCAGACACTATAGCAATCAGCCCCAGCATTTT. This sequence encodes CASRHYSNQPQHF.